This T cell receptor beta chain is drawn from a study of early T cells in non-severe SARS-CoV-2 infection listed by TCRdb under 2021. At the level of the whole study: Because TCR sequencing relied on bulk RNA taken from unsorted whole blood, pairing of alpha and beta chains was not possible. Overall study outcomes, separate from this receptor: VDJdb matching was skewed toward anti-spike CD8 responses, so virus-specific expansions were likely underestimated and private and CD4 specificities were missed.

The germline V gene supplies CDR1 SGHVS and CDR2 FQNEAQ. Counted from cysteine to phenylalanine, this CDR3 has 15 amino acids. The retained sequence is limited to the CDR3, 45 bases, with the frame set at the first base. V drops 5 bases and J drops 13 bases, leaving 21 bases in between. A case-control design nested within a healthcare worker cohort in London, UK, was used, with weekly nasopharyngeal swab PCR tests and blood sampling performed. Healthcare workers were enrolled in the week of the UK lockdown, from 23 to 31 March 2020, and were followed every week for up to 16 weeks. Preparation of the library involved 5' RACE. TCRdb names NextSeq 500 as the instrument used. To correct for sequencing error and PCR bias, the TCR library protocol tagged individual cDNA molecules with unique molecular identifiers. Both TCR alpha and beta chains were sequenced, and tight co-correlation was observed between alpha and beta sequence abundances in each sample. Regarding the original processing steps: Decombinator V4 was used to annotate TCR sequences for V gene, J gene and CDR3. Expanded TCRs were defined as changing significantly between any two time points under a Poisson model with p below 0.0001. TCR abundances were normalised to the total number of TCRs sequenced in each sample and reported as counts per million. TRAV1-2 paired with TRAJ12, TRAJ20 or TRAJ33 defined MAIT TCRs, while TRAV10 paired with TRAJ18 defined iNKT TCRs. VDJdb, accessed 1 November 2021, was searched for CMV, EBV and SARS-CoV-2 annotated TCRs, with TCRs annotated for multiple antigens excluded. The public reads were run again by TCRdb, first through fastp at Q25 and then through MiXCR, and only productive beta chains were kept. Every distinct CDR3 protein forms one entry, paired with its most common genes and DNA. TCRdb assigned the V and J calls; the authors' analysis was not used. The sample contains approximately 70,000 distinct CDR3 sequences, about an eighth of them found a single time. The ten largest clones capture 0.95% to 1.5% of the sample.

This clonotype was detected many times. Its binding antigen is unknown. One base away there is no much larger clone; base qualities are not given. The rearrangement joined TRBV7-8 to TRBJ1-6; TRBD1 could be the D gene, as 6 bases match. Sample: whole blood. This receptor was obtained from an adult who was a healthcare worker with PCR-confirmed SARS-CoV-2 infection or an uninfected control (not recorded which). The CDR3 has the sequence CASSRDGGLLHPLHF. Here is the DNA: TGTGCCAGCAGCCGAGATGGGGGGCTGCTTCACCCCCTCCACTTT.